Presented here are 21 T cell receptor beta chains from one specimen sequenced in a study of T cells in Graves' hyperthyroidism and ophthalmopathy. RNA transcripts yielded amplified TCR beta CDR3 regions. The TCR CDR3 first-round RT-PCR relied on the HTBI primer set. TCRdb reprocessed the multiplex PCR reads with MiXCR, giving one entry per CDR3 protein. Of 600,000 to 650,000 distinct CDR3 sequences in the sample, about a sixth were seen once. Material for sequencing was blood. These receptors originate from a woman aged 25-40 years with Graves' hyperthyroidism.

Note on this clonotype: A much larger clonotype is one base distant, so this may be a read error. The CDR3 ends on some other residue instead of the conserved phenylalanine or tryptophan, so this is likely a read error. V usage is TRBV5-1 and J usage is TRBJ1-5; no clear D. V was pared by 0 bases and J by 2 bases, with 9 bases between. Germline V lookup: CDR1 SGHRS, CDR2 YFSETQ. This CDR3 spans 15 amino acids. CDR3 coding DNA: TGCGCCAGCAGCTTGGACGGGCAGGGCAATCAGCCCCAGCATTCT. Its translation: CASSLDGQGNQPQHS.

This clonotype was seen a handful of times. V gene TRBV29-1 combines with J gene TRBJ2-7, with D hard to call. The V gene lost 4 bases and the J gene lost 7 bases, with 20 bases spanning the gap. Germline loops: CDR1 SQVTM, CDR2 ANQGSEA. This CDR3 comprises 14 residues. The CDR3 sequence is CSVVLQPKPSEQYF. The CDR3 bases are TGCAGCGTTGTTCTCCAGCCCAAACCCTCGGAGCAGTACTTC.

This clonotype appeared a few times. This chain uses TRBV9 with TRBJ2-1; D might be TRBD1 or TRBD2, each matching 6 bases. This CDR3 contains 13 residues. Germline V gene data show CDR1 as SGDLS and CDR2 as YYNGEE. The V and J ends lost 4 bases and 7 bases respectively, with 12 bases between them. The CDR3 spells CASSSWRGNEQFF. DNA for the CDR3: TGTGCCAGCAGCTCCTGGAGGGGGAATGAGCAGTTCTTC. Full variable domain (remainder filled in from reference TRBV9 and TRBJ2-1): DSGVTQTPKHLITATGQRVTLRCSPRSGDLSVYWYQQSLDQGLQFLIQYYNGEERAKGNILERFSAQQFPDLHSELNLSSLELGDSALYFCASSSWRGNEQFFGPGTRLTVL.

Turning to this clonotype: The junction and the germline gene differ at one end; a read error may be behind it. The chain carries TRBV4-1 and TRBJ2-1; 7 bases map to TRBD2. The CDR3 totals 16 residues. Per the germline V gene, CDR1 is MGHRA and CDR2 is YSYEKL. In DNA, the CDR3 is TGCGCCAGCAACCAAGAGCGTACGGCGGGAGCACGTGAGCAGTTCTTC. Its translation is CASNQERTAGAREQFF.

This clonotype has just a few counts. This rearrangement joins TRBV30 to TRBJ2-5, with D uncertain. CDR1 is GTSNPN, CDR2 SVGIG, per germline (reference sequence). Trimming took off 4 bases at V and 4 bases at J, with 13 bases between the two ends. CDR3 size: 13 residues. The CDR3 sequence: CAWTVTDPETQYF. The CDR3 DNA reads TGTGCCTGGACGGTAACGGACCCAGAGACCCAGTACTTC. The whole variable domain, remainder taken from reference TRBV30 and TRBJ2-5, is SQTIHQWPATLVQPVGSPLSLECTVEGTSNPNLYWYRQAAGRGLQLLFYSVGIGQISSEVPQNLSASRPQDRQFILSSKKLLLSDSGFYLCAWTVTDPETQYFGPGTRLLVL.

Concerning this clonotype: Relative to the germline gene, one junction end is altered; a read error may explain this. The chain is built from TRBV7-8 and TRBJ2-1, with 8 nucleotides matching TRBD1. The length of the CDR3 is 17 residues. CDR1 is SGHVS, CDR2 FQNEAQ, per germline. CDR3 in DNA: TGTGCCAGCAGCCTAGCCGGACAGGGAGTCCCTAGGAATGAGCAGTTCTTC. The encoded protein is CASSLAGQGVPRNEQFF.

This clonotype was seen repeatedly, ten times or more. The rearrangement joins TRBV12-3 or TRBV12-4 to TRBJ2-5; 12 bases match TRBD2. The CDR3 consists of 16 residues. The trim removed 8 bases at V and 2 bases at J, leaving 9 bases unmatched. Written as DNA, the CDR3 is TGTGCCAGCGCCCAAGACGGGACTAGCGGGCAAGAGACCCAGTACTTC. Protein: CASAQDGTSGQETQYF.

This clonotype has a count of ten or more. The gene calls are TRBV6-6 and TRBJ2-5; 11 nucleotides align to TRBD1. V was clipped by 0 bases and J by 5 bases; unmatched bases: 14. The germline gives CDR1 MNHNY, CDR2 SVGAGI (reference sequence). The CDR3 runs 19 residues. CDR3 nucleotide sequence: TGTGCCAGCAGTTACTCATACCCGAAAGGACAGGGGGCCCGGGAGACCCAGTACTTC. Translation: CASSYSYPKGQGARETQYF.

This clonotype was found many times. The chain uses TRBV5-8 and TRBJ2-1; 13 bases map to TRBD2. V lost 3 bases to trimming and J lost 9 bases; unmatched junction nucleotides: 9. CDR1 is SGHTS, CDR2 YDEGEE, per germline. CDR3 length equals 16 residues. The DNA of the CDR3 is TGTGCCAGCAGCTCGAGACTAGCGGGAGGAAGGCGTGAGCAGTTCTTC. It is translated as CASSSRLAGGRREQFF.

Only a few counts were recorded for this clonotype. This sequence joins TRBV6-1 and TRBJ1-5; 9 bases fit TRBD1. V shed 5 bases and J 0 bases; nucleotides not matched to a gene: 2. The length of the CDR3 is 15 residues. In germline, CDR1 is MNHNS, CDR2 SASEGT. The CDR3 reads CASSKQGASNQPQHF. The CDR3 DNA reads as TGTGCCAGCAGTAAACAGGGGGCTAGCAATCAGCCCCAGCATTTT.

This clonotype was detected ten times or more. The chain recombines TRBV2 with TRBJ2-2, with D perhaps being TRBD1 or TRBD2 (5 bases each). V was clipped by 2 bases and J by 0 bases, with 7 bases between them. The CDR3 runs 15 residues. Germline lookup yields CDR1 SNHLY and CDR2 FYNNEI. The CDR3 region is CASSEQGANTGELFF. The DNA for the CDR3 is TGTGCCAGCAGTGAACAGGGAGCGAACACCGGGGAGCTGTTTTTT.

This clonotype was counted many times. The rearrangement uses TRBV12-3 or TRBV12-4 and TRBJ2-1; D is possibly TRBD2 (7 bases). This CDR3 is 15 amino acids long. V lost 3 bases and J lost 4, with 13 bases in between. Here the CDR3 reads CASSLIQGLYNEQFF. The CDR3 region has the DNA TGTGCCAGCAGTTTGATACAGGGACTATACAATGAGCAGTTCTTC.

The CDR3 is CSARYPGQGPYEQYF. DNA for the CDR3: TGCAGTGCTAGGTATCCGGGACAGGGACCCTACGAGCAGTACTTC. This chain joins TRBV20-1 and TRBJ2-7; 9 bases align to TRBD1. This CDR3 is 15 amino acids long. J was trimmed by 2 bases and V by 3 bases; bases with no gene match: 8. Germline loops: CDR1 DFQATT, CDR2 SNEGSKA (reference sequence).

CDR3 bases: TGCAGTGCCAGGGACGGACAGGGGTGCACCTTC. Residues: CSARDGQGCTF. The chain carries TRBV20-1 and TRBJ1-2, with 9 bases lining up with TRBD1. Germline V gene sequence: CDR1 DFQATT, CDR2 SNEGSKA (reference sequence). This CDR3 has 11 amino acids. The J segment lost 13 bases and the V segment lost 6 bases, leaving 9 bases of the junction unmatched.

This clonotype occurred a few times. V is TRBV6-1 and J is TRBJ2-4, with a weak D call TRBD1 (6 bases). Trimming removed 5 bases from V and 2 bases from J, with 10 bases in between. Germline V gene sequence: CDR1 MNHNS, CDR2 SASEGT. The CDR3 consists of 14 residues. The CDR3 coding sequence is TGTGCCAGCAGTACAGGGTTTTCCAAAAACATTCAGTACTTC. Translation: CASSTGFSKNIQYF.

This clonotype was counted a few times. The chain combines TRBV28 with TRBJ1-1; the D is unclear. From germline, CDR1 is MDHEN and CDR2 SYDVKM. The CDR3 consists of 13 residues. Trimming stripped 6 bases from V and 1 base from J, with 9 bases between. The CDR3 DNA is TGTGCCAGCAGGGGAGGGTCGAACACTGAAGCTTTCTTT. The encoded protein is CASRGGSNTEAFF.

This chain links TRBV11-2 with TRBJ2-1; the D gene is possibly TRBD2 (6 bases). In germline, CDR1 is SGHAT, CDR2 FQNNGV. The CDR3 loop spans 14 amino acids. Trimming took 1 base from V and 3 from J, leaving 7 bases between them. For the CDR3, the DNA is TGTGCCAGCAGCTTAGGGCGGGACTACAATGAGCAGTTCTTC. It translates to CASSLGRDYNEQFF.

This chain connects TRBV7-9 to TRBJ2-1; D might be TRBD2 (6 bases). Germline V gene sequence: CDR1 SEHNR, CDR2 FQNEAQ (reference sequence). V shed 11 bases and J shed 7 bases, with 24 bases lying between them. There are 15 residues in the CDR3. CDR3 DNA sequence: TGTGCCTCCAAAATGGACGCACGGGAGATGAATGAGCAGTTCTTC. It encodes CASKMDAREMNEQFF.

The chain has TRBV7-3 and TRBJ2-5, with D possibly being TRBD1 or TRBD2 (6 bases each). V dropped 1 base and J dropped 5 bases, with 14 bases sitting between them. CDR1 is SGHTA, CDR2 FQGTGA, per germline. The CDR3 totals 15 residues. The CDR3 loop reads CASSLNGGGYETQYF. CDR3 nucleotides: TGTGCCAGCAGCTTAAACGGGGGCGGGTATGAGACCCAGTACTTC.

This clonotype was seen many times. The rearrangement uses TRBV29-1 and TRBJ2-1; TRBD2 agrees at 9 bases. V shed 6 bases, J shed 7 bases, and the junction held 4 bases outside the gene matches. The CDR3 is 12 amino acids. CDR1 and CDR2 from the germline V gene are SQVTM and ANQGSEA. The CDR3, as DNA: TGCAGCGTCGGACTAGCGATAAATGAGCAGTTCTTC. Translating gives CSVGLAINEQFF.

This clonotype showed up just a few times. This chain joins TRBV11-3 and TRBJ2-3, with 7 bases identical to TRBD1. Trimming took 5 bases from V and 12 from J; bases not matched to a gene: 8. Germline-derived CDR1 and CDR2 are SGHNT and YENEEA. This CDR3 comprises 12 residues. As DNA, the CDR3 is TGTGCCAGCAGCCCACGGGACAGCTCTCAGTATTTT. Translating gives CASSPRDSSQYF.